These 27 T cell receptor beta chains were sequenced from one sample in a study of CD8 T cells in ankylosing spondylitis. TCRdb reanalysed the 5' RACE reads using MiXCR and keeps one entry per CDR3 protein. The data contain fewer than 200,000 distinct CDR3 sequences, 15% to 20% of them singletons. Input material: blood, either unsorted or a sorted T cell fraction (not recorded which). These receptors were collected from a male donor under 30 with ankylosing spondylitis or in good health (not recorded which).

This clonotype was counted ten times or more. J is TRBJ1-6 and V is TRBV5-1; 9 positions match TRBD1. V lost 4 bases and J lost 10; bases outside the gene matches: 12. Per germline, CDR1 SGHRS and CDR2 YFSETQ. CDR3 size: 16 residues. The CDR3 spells CASSRAAGQGNSPLHF. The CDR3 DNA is TGCGCCAGCAGCCGGGCGGCGGGACAGGGAAACTCACCCCTCCACTTT.

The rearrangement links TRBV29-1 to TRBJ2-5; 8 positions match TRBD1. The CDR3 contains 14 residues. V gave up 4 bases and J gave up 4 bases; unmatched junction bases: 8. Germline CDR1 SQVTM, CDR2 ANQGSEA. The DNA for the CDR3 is TGCAGCGTTGGGACGGGGACAGGTGCAGAGACCCAGTACTTC. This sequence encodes CSVGTGTGAETQYF. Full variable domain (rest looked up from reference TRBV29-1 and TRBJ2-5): SAVISQKPSRDICQRGTSLTIQCQVDSQVTMMFWYRQQPGQSLTLIATANQGSEATYESGFVIDKFPISRPNLTFSTLTVSNMSPEDSSIYLCSVGTGTGAETQYFGPGTRLLVL.

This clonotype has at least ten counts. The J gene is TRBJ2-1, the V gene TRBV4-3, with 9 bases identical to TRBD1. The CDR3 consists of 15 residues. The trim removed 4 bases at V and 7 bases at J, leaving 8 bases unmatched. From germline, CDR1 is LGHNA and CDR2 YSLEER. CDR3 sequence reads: CASSLQTGGNNEQFF. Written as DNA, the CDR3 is TGCGCCAGCAGCCTACAGACAGGGGGAAATAATGAGCAGTTCTTC.

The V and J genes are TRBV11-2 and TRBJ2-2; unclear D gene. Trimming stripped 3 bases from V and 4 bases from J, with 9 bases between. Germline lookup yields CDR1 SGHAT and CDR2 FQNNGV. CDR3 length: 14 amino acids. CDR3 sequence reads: CASSFTPSTGELFF. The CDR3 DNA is TGTGCCAGCAGCTTTACTCCGTCCACCGGGGAGCTGTTTTTT.

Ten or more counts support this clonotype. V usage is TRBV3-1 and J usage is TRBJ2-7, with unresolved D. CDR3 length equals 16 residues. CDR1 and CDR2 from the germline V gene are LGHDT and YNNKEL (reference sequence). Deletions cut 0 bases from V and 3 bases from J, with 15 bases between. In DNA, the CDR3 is TGTGCCAGCAGCCAAGAACGTCTGGTCGCCCACTACGAGCAGTACTTC. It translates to CASSQERLVAHYEQYF.

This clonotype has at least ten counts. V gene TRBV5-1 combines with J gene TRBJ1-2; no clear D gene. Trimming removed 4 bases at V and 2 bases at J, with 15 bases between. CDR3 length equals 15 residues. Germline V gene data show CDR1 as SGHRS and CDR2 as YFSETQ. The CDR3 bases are TGCGCCAGCAGCGCCCCTCAAGCGTCAAACTATGGCTACACCTTC. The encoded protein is CASSAPQASNYGYTF.

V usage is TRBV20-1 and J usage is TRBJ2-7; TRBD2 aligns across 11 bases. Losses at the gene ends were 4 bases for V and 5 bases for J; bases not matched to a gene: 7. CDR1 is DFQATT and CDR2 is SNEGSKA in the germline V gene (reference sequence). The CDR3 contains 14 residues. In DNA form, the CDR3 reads TGCAGTGCTACCACTAGCGGGAGTAGGCACGAGCAGTACTTC. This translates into CSATTSGSRHEQYF.

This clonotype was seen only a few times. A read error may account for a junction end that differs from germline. CDR3 protein: CASSFDYGTSGRLF. Written as DNA, the CDR3 is TGTGCCAGCAGCTTCGACTACGGGACTAGCGGGAGGCTCTTC. The rearrangement links TRBV7-2 to TRBJ2-1; 15 positions match TRBD2. Germline CDR1 reads SGHTA; CDR2 reads FQGNSA. The CDR3 consists of 14 residues.

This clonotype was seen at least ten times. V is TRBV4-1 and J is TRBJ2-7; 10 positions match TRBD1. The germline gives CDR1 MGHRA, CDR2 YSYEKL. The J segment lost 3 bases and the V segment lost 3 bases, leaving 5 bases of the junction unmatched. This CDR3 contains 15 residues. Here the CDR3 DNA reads TGCGCCAGCAGCCAGCCGGGACAGGGGATCTACGAGCAGTACGTC. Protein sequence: CASSQPGQGIYEQYV.

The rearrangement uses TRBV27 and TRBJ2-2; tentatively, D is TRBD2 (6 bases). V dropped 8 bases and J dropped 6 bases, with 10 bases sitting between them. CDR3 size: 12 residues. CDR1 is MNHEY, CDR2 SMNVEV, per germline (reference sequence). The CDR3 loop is CASRKRAGELFF. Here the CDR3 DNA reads TGTGCCAGCCGAAAGCGGGCCGGGGAGCTGTTTTTT.

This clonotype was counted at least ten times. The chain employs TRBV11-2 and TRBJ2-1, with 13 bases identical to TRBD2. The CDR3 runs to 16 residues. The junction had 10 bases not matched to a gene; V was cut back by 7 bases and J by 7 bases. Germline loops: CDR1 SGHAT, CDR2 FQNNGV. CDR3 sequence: CASNRGLAGEGNEQFF. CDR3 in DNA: TGTGCCAGCAACAGAGGACTAGCGGGAGAGGGGAATGAGCAGTTCTTC. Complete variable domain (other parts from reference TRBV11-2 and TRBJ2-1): EAGVAQSPRYKIIEKRQSVAFWCNPISGHATLYWYQQILGQGPKLLIQFQNNGVVDDSQLPKDRFSAERLKGVDSTLKIQPAKLEDSAVYLCASNRGLAGEGNEQFFGPGTRLTVL.

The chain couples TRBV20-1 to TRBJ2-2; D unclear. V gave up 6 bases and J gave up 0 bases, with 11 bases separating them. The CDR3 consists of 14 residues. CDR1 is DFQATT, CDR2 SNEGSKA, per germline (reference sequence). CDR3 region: CSAPRPTNTGELFF. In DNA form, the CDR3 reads TGCAGTGCCCCCCGCCCCACGAACACCGGGGAGCTGTTTTTT.

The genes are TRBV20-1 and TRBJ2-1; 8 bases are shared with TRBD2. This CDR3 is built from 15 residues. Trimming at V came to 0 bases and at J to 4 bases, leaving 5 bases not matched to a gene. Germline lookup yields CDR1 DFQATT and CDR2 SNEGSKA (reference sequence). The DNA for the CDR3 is TGCAGTGCTAGAGATTCGGGAGGGCCATACAATGAGCAGTTCTTC. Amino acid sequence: CSARDSGGPYNEQFF.

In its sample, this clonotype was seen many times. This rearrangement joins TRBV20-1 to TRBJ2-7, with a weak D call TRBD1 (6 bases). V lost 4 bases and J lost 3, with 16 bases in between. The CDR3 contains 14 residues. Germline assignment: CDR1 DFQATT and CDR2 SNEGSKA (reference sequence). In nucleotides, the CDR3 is TGCAGTGCTACTCAGATCGACAGGAACTACGAGCAGTACTTC. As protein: CSATQIDRNYEQYF.

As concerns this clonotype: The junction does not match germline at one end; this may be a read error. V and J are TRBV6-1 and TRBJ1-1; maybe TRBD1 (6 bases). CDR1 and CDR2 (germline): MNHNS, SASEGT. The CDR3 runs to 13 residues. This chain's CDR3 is CASSEDPGTYGGF. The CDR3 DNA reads TGTGCCAGCAGCGAGGACCCCGGGACATACGGCGGGTTT.

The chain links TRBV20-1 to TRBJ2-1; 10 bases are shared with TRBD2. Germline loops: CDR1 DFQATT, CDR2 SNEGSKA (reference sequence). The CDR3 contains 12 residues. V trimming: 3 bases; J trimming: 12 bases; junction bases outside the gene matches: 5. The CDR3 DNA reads TGCAGTGCTAGTCTAGCGGGAGAACCGCAGTTCTTC. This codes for CSASLAGEPQFF.

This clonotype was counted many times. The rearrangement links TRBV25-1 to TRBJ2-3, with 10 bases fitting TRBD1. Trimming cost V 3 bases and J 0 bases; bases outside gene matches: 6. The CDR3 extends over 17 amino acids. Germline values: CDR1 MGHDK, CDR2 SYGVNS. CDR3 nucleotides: TGTGCCAGCAGTGATCGGCGACAGGGGGCGAGCACAGATACGCAGTATTTT. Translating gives CASSDRRQGASTDTQYF. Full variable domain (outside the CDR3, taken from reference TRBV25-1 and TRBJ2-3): EADIYQTPRYLVIGTGKKITLECSQTMGHDKMYWYQQDPGMELHLIHYSYGVNSTEKGDLSSESTVSRIRTEHFPLTLESARPSHTSQYLCASSDRRQGASTDTQYFGPGTRLTVL.

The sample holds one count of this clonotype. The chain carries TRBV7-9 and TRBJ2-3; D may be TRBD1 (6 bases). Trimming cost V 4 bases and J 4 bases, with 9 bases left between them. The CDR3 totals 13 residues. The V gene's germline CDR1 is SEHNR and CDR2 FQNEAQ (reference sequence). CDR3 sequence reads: CASSSNRADTQYF. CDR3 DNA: TGTGCCAGCAGCTCTAACAGGGCAGATACGCAGTATTTT.

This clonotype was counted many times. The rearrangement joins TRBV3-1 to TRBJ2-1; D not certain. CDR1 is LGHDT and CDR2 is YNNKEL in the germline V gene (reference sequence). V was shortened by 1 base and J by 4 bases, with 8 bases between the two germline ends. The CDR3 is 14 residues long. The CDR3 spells CASSQAQSYNEQFF. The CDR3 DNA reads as TGTGCCAGCAGCCAAGCACAGTCGTACAATGAGCAGTTCTTC.

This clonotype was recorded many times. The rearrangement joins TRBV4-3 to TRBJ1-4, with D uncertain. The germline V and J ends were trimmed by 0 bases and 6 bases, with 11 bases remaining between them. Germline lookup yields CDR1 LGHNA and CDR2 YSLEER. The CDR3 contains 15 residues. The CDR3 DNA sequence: TGCGCCAGCAGCCAAGAAGGGAGCGGGGATGAAAAACTGTTTTTT. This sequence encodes CASSQEGSGDEKLFF.

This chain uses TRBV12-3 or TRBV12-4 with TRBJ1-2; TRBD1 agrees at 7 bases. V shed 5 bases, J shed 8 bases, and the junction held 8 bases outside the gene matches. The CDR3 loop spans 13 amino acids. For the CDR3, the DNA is TGTGCCAGCAGTCTACAGGGGATTGTGGGCTACACCTTC. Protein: CASSLQGIVGYTF.

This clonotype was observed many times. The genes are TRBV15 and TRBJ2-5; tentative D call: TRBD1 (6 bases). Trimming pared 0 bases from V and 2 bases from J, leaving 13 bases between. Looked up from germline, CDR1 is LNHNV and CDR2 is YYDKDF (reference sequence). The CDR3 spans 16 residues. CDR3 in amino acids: CATSRDYTGSQETQYF. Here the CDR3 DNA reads TGTGCCACCAGCAGAGATTATACAGGGTCACAAGAGACCCAGTACTTC.

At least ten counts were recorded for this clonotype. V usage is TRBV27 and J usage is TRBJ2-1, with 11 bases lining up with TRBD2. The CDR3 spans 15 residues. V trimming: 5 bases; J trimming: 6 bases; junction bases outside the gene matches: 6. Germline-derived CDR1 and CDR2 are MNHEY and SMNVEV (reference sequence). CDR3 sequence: CASSIAGGPLNEQFF. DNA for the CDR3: TGTGCCAGCAGTATAGCGGGAGGGCCGCTCAATGAGCAGTTCTTC.

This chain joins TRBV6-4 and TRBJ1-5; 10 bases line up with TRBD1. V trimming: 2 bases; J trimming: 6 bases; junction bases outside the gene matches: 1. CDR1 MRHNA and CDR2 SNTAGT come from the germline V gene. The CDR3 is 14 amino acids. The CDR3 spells CASSDGTGVQPQHF. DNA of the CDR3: TGTGCCAGCAGTGACGGGACAGGGGTTCAGCCCCAGCATTTT.

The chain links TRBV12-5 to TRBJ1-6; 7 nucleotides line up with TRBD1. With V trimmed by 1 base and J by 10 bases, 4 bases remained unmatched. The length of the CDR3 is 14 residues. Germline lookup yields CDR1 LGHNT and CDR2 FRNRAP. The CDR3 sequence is CASGLEGQLSPLHF. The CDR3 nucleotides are TGTGCTAGTGGTTTGGAGGGACAGCTGTCACCCCTCCACTTT.

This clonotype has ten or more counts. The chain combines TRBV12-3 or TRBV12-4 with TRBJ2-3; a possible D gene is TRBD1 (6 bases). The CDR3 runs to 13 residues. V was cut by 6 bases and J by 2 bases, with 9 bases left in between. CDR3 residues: CASRGQTTDTQYF. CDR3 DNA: TGTGCCAGCAGAGGACAGACCACAGATACGCAGTATTTT.

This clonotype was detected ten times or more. The CDR3 protein is CASSPRLAGDNGFF. CDR3 nucleotide sequence: TGTGCCAGCAGCCCCCGACTAGCGGGAGATAATGGGTTCTTC. The rearrangement uses TRBV12-3 or TRBV12-4 and TRBJ2-1; 12 bases align to TRBD2. The CDR3 loop spans 14 amino acids. J lost 15 bases, V lost 6 bases, and 12 bases had no gene match.